This TCR beta chain came from a study of PD-1 blockade in mismatch repair-deficient tumors. For this clone: The antigen is undetermined.

Time point described: roughly ten-day in vitro stimulation with candidate mutation-associated neoantigen peptide 1. Seven ELISpot-reactive neoantigen peptides each drove an approximately ten-day in vitro stimulation. CDR1 is MDHEN and CDR2 is SYDVKM in the germline V gene. Trimming shortened V by 7 bases and J by 6 bases, and 14 bases separated the two germline ends. The CDR3 has 13 amino acids. Profiling relied on immunoSEQ multiplex PCR, and the TCRdb table lists in-frame clones only, not all of them. The table has more than 8,000 clones, less than 90% seen once. The TCR originated in an adult with mismatch repair-deficient cancer. Sequenced material: cells cultured in vitro, taken from a patient treated with pembrolizumab. This chain links TRBV28 with TRBJ2-3; possible D gene TRBD2, 6 bases. This CDR3 reads CASNPGAGDTQYF. The CDR3 DNA reads as TGTGCCAGCAACCCGGGAGCTGGTGATACGCAGTATTTT.